This T cell receptor beta chain was captured by sequencing in a study of identical twins. Study-wide points: One should note that invariant MAIT and iNKT cells could partly confound zero-insertion analyses. When twins shared out-of-frame alpha sequences, those sequences had excess low generation probability.

The cDNA had a unique molecular identifier and a template-switch universal primer site. Using its own MiXCR run on the 5' RACE reads, TCRdb lists one record per CDR3 protein. The table includes 750,000 to 950,000 distinct CDR3 sequences, approximately 13% detected once. This clonotype was seen a few times. Its antigen remains unidentified. The CDR3 extends over 16 amino acids. Germline trimming cut 5 bases from V and 3 bases from J; bases unmatched to any gene: 13. Germline-derived CDR1 and CDR2 are SGHVS and FNYEAQ. Another study also made use of these data, one on yellow fever vaccine responses in identical twins. According to that study: On the reported evidence, twins' vaccine T cell responses seemed partly convergent and partly personalized.

The rearrangement joins TRBV7-6 to TRBJ2-7; 7 bases line up with TRBD1. Material for sequencing was PBMCs. This TCR derives from a woman aged 18-29 years in good health. The CDR3: CASSRPDREGGYEQYF. Written as DNA, the CDR3 is TGTGCCAGCAGCCGTCCTGACAGGGAAGGTGGCTACGAGCAGTACTTC.